Listed below are T cell receptor beta chains from one sample, sequenced in a study of blood T cell repertoires in COVID-19. Profiling relied on immunoSEQ multiplex PCR, and the TCRdb table lists in-frame clones only, not all of them. Of under 300,000 clones in the sample, over 75% are singletons; the top ten hold around 15%. The sequencing input was PBMCs or T cells enriched from blood (not recorded which). These receptors were collected from a man aged 18 to 29 who had recovered from COVID-19. CDR3s include the opening cysteine and the closing phenylalanine or tryptophan. The D gene is left open where the match is weak. Size is stated for part of the rows, as once, few or many counts, or as a class when the clone is expanded.

TRBD1	TRBV2	TRBJ1-2	.	CASSLDRDYGYTF	TGTGCCAGCAGCCTGGACAGGGACTATGGCTACACCTTC
TRBD1	TRBV19	TRBJ2-2	.	CASSNPRPGTGGIVFPGELFF	TGTGCCAGTAGCAATCCTCGGCCCGGGACAGGGGGCATCGTTTTCCCCGGGGAGCTGTTTTTT
.	TRBV2	TRBJ2-7	.	CASSAMAGEQYF	TGTGCCAGCAGCGCCATGGCGGGCGAGCAGTACTTC
TRBD2	TRBV28	TRBJ2-1	.	CASSRGGSGRGNEQFF	TGTGCCAGCAGTCGGGGGGGTAGCGGGAGAGGCAATGAGCAGTTCTTC
TRBD2	TRBV24-1	TRBJ2-1	.	CATSAVASGRKKGSYNEQFF	TGTGCCACCAGTGCTGTGGCTAGCGGGAGGAAAAAGGGCTCCTACAATGAGCAGTTCTTC
TRBD1	TRBV5-5	TRBJ1-2	.	CASSPRDRSINYGYTF	TGTGCCAGCAGCCCTCGGGACAGGTCTATCAACTATGGCTACACCTTC
TRBD1	TRBV28	TRBJ2-7	.	CASSPTGPYEQYF	TGTGCCAGCAGTCCGACAGGGCCCTACGAGCAGTACTTC
TRBD1	TRBV6-5	TRBJ2-7	.	CASSQRTGSSYEQYF	TGTGCCAGCAGTCAGCGGACAGGGAGTTCCTACGAGCAGTACTTC
.	TRBV6-5	TRBJ1-4	.	CASSYSTGGSEKLFF	TGTGCCAGCAGTTACTCGACGGGGGGGAGTGAAAAACTGTTTTTT
.	TRBV11-1	TRBJ2-7	.	CASSLGVGGYEQYF	TGTGCCAGCAGCCTGGGTGTCGGGGGCTACGAGCAGTACTTC
TRBD2	TRBV6-5	TRBJ2-1	.	CASRLAGVSYNEQFF	TGTGCCAGCAGGCTGGCGGGAGTATCCTACAATGAGCAGTTCTTC
.	TRBV30	TRBJ1-4	few	CAWSVRGRRNEKLFF	TGTGCCTGGAGTGTACGAGGCAGAAGAAATGAAAAACTGTTTTTT